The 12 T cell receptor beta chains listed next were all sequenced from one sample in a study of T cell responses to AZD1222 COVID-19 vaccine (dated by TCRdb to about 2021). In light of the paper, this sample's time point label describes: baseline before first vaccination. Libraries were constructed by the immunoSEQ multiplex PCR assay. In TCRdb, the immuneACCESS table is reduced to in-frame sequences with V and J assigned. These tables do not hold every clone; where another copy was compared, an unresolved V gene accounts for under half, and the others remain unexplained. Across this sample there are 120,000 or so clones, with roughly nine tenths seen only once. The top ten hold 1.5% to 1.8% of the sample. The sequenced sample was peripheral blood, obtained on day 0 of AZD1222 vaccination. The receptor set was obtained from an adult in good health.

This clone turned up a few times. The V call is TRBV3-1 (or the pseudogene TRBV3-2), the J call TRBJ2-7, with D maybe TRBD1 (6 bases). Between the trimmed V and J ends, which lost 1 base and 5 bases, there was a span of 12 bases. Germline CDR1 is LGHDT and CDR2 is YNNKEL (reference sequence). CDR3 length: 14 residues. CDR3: CASSQGVGGNEQYF. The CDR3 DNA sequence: TGTGCCAGCAGCCAAGGGGTAGGGGGTAACGAGCAGTACTTC.

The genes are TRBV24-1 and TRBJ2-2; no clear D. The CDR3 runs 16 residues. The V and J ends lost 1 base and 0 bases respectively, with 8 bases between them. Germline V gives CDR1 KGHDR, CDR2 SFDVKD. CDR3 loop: CATSDFGGANTGELFF. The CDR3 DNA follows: TGTGCCACCAGTGATTTCGGCGGAGCGAACACCGGGGAGCTGTTTTTT.

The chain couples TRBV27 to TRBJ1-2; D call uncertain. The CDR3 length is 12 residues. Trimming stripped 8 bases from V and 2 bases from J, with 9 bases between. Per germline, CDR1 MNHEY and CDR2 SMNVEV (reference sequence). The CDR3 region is CASSPRNYGYTF. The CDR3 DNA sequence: TGTGCCAGCTCCCCACGCAACTATGGCTACACCTTC.

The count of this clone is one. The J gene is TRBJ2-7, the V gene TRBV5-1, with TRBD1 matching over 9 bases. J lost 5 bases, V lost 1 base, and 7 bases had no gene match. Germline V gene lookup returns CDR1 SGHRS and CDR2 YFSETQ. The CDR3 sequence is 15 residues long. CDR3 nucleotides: TGCGCCAGCAGCTTGACCGGGACAGGGACCAACGAGCAGTACTTC. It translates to CASSLTGTGTNEQYF.

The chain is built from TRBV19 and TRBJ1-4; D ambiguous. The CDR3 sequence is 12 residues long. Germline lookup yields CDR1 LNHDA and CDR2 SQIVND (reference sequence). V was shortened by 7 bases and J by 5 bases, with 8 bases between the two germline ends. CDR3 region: CASNGRNEKLFF. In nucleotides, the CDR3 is TGTGCCAGTAACGGGAGGAATGAAAAACTGTTTTTT.

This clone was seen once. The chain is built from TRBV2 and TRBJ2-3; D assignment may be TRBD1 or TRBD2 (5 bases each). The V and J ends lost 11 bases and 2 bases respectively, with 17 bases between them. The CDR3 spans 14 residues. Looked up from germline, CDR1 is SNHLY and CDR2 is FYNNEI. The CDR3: CAGLGERDTDTQYF. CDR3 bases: TGTGCCGGGTTAGGGGAGCGTGACACAGATACGCAGTATTTT. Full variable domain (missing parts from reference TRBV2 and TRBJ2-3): EPEVTQTPSHQVTQMGQEVILRCVPISNHLYFYWYRQILGQKVEFLVSFYNNEISEKSEIFDDQFSVERPDGSNFTLKIRSTKLEDSAMYFCAGLGERDTDTQYFGPGTRLTVL.

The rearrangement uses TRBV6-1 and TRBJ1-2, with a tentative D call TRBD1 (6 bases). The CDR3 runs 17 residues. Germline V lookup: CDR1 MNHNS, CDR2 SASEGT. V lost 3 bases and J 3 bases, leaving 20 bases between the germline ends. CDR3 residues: CASSDRGRVPRYYGYTF. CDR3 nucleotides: TGTGCCAGCAGTGACAGGGGCAGGGTACCTCGGTACTATGGCTACACCTTC.

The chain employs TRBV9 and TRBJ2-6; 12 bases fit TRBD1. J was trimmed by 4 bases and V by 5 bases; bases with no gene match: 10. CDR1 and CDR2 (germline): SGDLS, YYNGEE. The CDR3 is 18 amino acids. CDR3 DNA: TGTGCCAGCAGAGGTGAGAGGGACAGGGGGCCCGGGGCCAACGTCCTGACTTTC. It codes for CASRGERDRGPGANVLTF.

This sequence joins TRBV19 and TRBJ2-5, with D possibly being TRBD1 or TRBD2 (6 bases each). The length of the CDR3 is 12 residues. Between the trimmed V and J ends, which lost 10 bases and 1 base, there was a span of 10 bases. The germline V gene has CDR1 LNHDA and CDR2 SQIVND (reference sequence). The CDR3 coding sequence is TGTGCCACCGGGGGCAGCCAAGAGACCCAGTACTTC. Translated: CATGGSQETQYF. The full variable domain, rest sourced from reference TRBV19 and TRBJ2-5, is DGGITQSPKYLFRKEGQNVTLSCEQNLNHDAMYWYRQDPGQGLRLIYYSQIVNDFQKGDIAEGYSVSREKKESFPLTVTSAQKNPTAFYLCATGGSQETQYFGPGTRLLVL.

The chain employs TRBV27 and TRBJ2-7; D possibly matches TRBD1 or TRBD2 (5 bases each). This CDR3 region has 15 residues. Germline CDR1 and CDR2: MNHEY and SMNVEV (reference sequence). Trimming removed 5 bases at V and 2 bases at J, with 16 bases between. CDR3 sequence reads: CASSRPGTETYEQYF. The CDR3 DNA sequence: TGTGCCAGCAGTCGCCCCGGGACGGAGACCTACGAGCAGTACTTC.

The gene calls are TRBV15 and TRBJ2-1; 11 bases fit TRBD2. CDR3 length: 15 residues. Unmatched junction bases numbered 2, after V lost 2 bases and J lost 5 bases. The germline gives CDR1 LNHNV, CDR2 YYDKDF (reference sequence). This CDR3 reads CATSRLAGGNNEQFF. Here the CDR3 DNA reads TGTGCCACCAGCAGATTAGCGGGAGGGAACAATGAGCAGTTCTTC.

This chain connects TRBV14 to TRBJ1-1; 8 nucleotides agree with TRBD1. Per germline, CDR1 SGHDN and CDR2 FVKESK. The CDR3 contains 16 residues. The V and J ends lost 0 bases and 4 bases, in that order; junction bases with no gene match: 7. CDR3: CASSQDIRGRGTEAFF. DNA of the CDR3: TGTGCCAGCAGCCAAGATATCAGGGGGCGGGGCACTGAAGCTTTCTTT.